This passage covers 15 T cell receptor beta chains from one sample sequenced in a study of T cell repertoires in cytomegalovirus infection. Their specific antigens are unknown. Via MiXCR, TCRdb re-called the reads, giving one row per CDR3 protein. Of around 900,000 distinct CDR3 sequences listed, roughly 31% are singletons. The material was cultured CD8+ T cells from PBMCs, obtained from culture after CMV antigen stimulation. These receptors all come from a human donor in good health (CMV status not recorded). Some clones in this sample may be carry-over from other donors' samples.

This clonotype came up a few times. The rearrangement links TRBV2 to TRBJ2-7, with D perhaps matching TRBD1 or TRBD2 (5 bases each). The V gene lost 7 bases and the J gene lost 3 bases, with 13 bases spanning the gap. Germline CDR1 SNHLY, CDR2 FYNNEI. The CDR3 has 13 amino acids. The CDR3 DNA reads TGTGCCAGCATTCCGGGACCCTACTACGAGCAGTACTTC. Translating gives CASIPGPYYEQYF.

To note about this clonotype: This may arise from a read error, as a much more abundant clone is one base away. The chain links TRBV14 to TRBJ2-3; no definite D call. This CDR3 comprises 16 residues. Looked up from germline, CDR1 is SGHDN and CDR2 is FVKESK. V was trimmed by 0 bases and J by 4 bases, leaving 14 bases between them. In DNA form, the CDR3 reads TGTGCCAGCAGCCAAGATTTGGGCAGTCTCGCAGATACGCAGTATTTT. This sequence encodes CASSQDLGSLADTQYF.

The chain combines TRBV5-5 with TRBJ2-7; no clear D. The germline V gene encodes CDR1 SGHKS and CDR2 YYEKEE (reference sequence). The CDR3 sequence is 14 residues long. Trimming removed 0 bases from V and 3 bases from J, with 10 bases in between. The CDR3 spells CASSLEISLYEQYV. In nucleotides, the CDR3 is TGTGCCAGCAGCTTGGAGATCTCCCTCTACGAGCAGTACGTC.

The chain uses TRBV14 and TRBJ2-3; D is unresolved. The ends were cut back, 1 base at V and 7 bases at J, with 15 bases in the middle. Per the germline V gene, CDR1 is SGHDN and CDR2 is FVKESK. CDR3 length: 15 amino acids. The CDR3 is CASSQGGAWIHTQYF. CDR3 in DNA: TGTGCCAGCAGCCAAGGAGGAGCCTGGATTCATACGCAGTATTTT.

This clonotype has a handful of counts. The rearrangement joins TRBV6-2 or TRBV6-3 to TRBJ2-1; D call uncertain. Germline V CDR1 and CDR2: MNHEY, SVGEGT. The CDR3 is 14 amino acids. Trimming left V 2 bases short and J 2 bases short, with 7 bases between. The CDR3 DNA reads as TGTGCCAGCAGTTACGCGGCCGCCTACAATGAGCAGTTCTTC. As protein: CASSYAAAYNEQFF.

This clonotype was recorded many times. The CDR3 here is CASSPAGQGYIQYF. Written as DNA, the CDR3 is TGTGCCAGCAGCCCTGCGGGACAGGGTTACATTCAGTACTTC. The V and J genes are TRBV7-9 and TRBJ2-4; 9 bases are a match to TRBD1. The V gene's germline CDR1 is SEHNR and CDR2 FQNEAQ (reference sequence). The junction had 7 bases not matched to a gene; V was cut back by 5 bases and J by 8 bases. The CDR3 is 14 residues long.

This chain uses TRBV7-6 with TRBJ2-3; D is uncertain. Germline-derived CDR1 and CDR2 are SGHVS and FNYEAQ. The CDR3 extends over 12 amino acids. Trimming shortened V by 7 bases and J by 6 bases, and 11 bases separated the two germline ends. CDR3 nucleotides: TGTGCCAGCAACACAGAGCAGGATACGCAGTATTTT. Translating gives CASNTEQDTQYF.

This clonotype was detected ten times or more. The chain employs TRBV7-2 and TRBJ2-1; D is unresolved. The CDR3 consists of 14 residues. Trimming removed 3 bases at V and 7 bases at J, with 13 bases between. The germline V gene has CDR1 SGHTA and CDR2 FQGNSA. The CDR3 DNA is TGTGCCAGCAGCTTGAGAGGTTTGGCAAATGAGCAGTTCTTC. It encodes CASSLRGLANEQFF.

The genes are TRBV5-1 and TRBJ2-1; D may be TRBD2 (5 bases). Per the germline V gene, CDR1 is SGHRS and CDR2 is YFSETQ. The CDR3 is made up of 17 amino acids. Trimming cost V 0 bases and J 2 bases, with 15 bases left between them. CDR3 loop: CASSLGSSPRPYNEQFF. The CDR3 DNA sequence: TGCGCCAGCAGCTTGGGCTCTAGCCCGAGGCCCTACAATGAGCAGTTCTTC.

CDR3 loop: CASSPRLAGQRGNTEAFF. In nucleotides, the CDR3 is TGCGCCAGCAGCCCCCGTTTGGCTGGACAAAGGGGGAACACTGAAGCTTTCTTT. This rearrangement joins TRBV5-1 to TRBJ1-1, with a possible D match to TRBD1 (5 bases). The V gene lost 4 bases and the J gene lost 1 base, with 23 bases spanning the gap. Germline V gene lookup returns CDR1 SGHRS and CDR2 YFSETQ. The CDR3 loop spans 18 amino acids.

This clonotype was found a few times. The V gene is TRBV7-9, the J gene TRBJ2-2, with D perhaps TRBD1 (7 bases). Germline loops: CDR1 SEHNR, CDR2 FQNEAQ (reference sequence). Trimming left V 6 bases short and J 0 bases short, with 17 bases between. This CDR3 has 17 residues. In nucleotides, the CDR3 is TGTGCCAGCAGGCGACTAGACAGGGCCGCGAACACCGGGGAGCTGTTTTTT. As protein: CASRRLDRAANTGELFF. Combining the CDR3 with reference TRBV7-9 and TRBJ2-2 gives the whole variable domain DTGVSQNPRHKITKRGQNVTFRCDPISEHNRLYWYRQTLGQGPEFLTYFQNEAQLEKSRLLSDRFSAERPKGSFSTLEIQRTEQGDSAMYLCASRRLDRAANTGELFFGEGSRLTVL.

The V and J genes are TRBV14 and TRBJ2-1; possibly TRBD1 or TRBD2 for D (5 bases each). Germline CDR1 reads SGHDN; CDR2 reads FVKESK. V was shortened by 1 base and J by 3 bases, with 13 bases between the two germline ends. The CDR3 loop spans 16 amino acids. CDR3 residues: CASSQVSGLLYNEQFF. DNA for the CDR3: TGTGCCAGCAGCCAAGTCTCGGGGCTCCTCTACAATGAGCAGTTCTTC.

This clonotype was detected a few times. DNA for the CDR3: TGTGCCAGCAGCTACTCTCCGACAGCACAAACCTATGGCTACACCTTC. This gives the protein CASSYSPTAQTYGYTF. The chain recombines TRBV11-2 with TRBJ1-2, with D perhaps TRBD1 (5 bases). This CDR3 spans 16 amino acids. Looked up from germline, CDR1 is SGHAT and CDR2 is FQNNGV. Trimming removed 4 bases at V and 4 bases at J, with 19 bases between.

The genes are TRBV19 and TRBJ2-3; D is ambiguous. The CDR3 is 14 amino acids. Germline V gives CDR1 LNHDA, CDR2 SQIVND (reference sequence). V lost 5 bases and J lost 6, with 15 bases in between. The CDR3 loop reads CASSWVGGADTQYF. The CDR3 bases are TGTGCCAGTAGTTGGGTTGGTGGCGCTGATACGCAGTATTTT. The whole variable domain, remainder taken from reference TRBV19 and TRBJ2-3, is DGGITQSPKYLFRKEGQNVTLSCEQNLNHDAMYWYRQDPGQGLRLIYYSQIVNDFQKGDIAEGYSVSREKKESFPLTVTSAQKNPTAFYLCASSWVGGADTQYFGPGTRLTVL.

This chain connects TRBV5-6 to TRBJ1-5, with 10 bases lining up with TRBD1. CDR3 length: 15 residues. The germline V gene encodes CDR1 SGHDT and CDR2 YYEEEE. With 5 bases clipped from V and 5 bases from J, the junction kept 7 bases outside the gene matches. DNA for the CDR3: TGTGCCAGCAGTCATAGACAGGGGGCTTATCAGCCCCAGCATTTT. Protein: CASSHRQGAYQPQHF.